This T cell receptor beta chain was sequenced for a study of blood T cell repertoires in COVID-19. CDR1 is LGHNA and CDR2 is YNFKEQ in the germline V gene. With V trimmed by 3 bases and J by 6 bases, 6 bases remained unmatched. The CDR3 totals 15 residues. Using immunoSEQ multiplex PCR, the repertoire was profiled, and TCRdb retains in-frame clones only, with some absent. Found here are roughly 70,000 clones, more than 85% of them singletons; the top ten hold around 12%. The genes are TRBV4-2 and TRBJ2-7, with 12 bases that match TRBD2. The clonotype was recovered from a human donor with active COVID-19. The donor label of this sample is uncertain. The sample comprised peripheral blood. The CDR3 protein is CASSQRLAGAPEQYF. CDR3 DNA sequence: TGTGCCAGCAGCCAGCGACTAGCGGGAGCCCCCGAGCAGTACTTC.